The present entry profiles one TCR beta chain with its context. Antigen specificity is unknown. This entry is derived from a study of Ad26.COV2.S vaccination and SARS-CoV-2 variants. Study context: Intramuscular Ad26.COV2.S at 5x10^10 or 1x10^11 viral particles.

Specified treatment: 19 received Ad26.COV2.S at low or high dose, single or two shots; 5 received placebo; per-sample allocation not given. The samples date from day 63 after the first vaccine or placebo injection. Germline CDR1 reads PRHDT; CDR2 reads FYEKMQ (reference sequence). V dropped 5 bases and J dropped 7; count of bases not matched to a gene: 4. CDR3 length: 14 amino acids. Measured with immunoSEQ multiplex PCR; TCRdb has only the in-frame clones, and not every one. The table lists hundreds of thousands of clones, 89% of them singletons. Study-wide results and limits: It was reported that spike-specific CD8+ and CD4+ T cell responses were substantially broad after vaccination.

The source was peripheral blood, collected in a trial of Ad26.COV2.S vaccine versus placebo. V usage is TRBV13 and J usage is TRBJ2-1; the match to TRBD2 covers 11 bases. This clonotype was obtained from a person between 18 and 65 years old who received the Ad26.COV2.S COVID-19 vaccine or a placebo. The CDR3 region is CASSVGLAGNEQFF. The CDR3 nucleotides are TGTGCCAGCAGCGTCGGACTAGCGGGTAATGAGCAGTTCTTC.